This is a list of T cell receptor beta chains from one sample in a study of shared clonotypes between healthy human individuals. This table comes from immunoSEQ multiplex PCR, and its TCRdb copy is limited to in-frame clones, with some not included. The data show millions of clones, with approximately 92% seen just once and around 0.14% held by the top ten. Sequenced input: naive CD4+ T cells sorted from blood. The receptors were gathered from a man between 18 and 29 years old in good health. CDR3s include the opening cysteine and the closing phenylalanine or tryptophan. A D gene is named only where the DNA matches it firmly. Expanded clones are given a class, and other clones once, few, many or no size at all.

>TRBD1|TRBV5-1|few|TRBJ1-3
CASSSTGAGNTIYF
TGCGCCAGCAGCTCGACAGGGGCTGGAAACACCATATATTTT
>TRBD1|TRBV11-1|.|TRBJ2-5
CASSPRGSSETQYF
TGTGCCAGCAGCCCCAGGGGGAGTAGCGAGACCCAGTACTTC
>.|TRBV6-5|.|TRBJ2-2
CASTTGELFF
TGTGCCAGCACGACCGGGGAGCTGTTTTTT
>.|TRBV18|.|TRBJ2-5
CASSPRGQETQYF
TGTGCCAGCTCACCCCGGGGACAAGAGACCCAGTACTTC
>.|TRBV5-5|.|TRBJ2-3
CASSAPRGDRLQF
TGTGCCAGCAGCGCGCCGCGGGGTGACAGACTGCAATTT
>.|TRBV30|.|TRBJ2-7
CAWSRGASYEQYF
TGTGCCTGGAGTCGGGGGGCCTCCTACGAGCAGTACTTC
>.|TRBV6-1|.|TRBJ2-1
CASTRGSSYNEQFF
TGTGCCAGCACCCGAGGGTCCTCCTACAATGAGCAGTTCTTC
>.|TRBV2|.|TRBJ1-1
CASSLGRNTEAFF
TGTGCCAGCAGTCTAGGGCGCAACACTGAAGCTTTCTTT
>TRBD1|TRBV4-1|.|TRBJ1-6
CASSQGDRNSPLHF
TGCGCCAGCAGCCAAGGGGACAGAAATTCACCCCTCCACTTT
>.|TRBV2|.|TRBJ2-1
CASRAGVDEQFF
TGTGCCAGCAGGGCAGGGGTGGATGAGCAGTTCTTC
>.|TRBV11-3|.|TRBJ2-7
CASSFGDGSSYEQYF
TGTGCCAGCAGCTTCGGGGACGGGAGCTCCTACGAGCAGTACTTC
>.|TRBV7-9|.|TRBJ1-6
CASSFGTFSSYNSPLHF
TGTGCCAGCAGCTTCGGGACGTTTAGCTCCTATAATTCACCCCTCCACTTT
>.|TRBV6-5|.|TRBJ2-1
CASSPGNEQFF
TGTGCCAGTAGTCCGGGGAATGAGCAGTTCTTC
>.|TRBV27|few|TRBJ1-1
CASSPGPREAFF
TGTGCCAGCAGTCCCGGGCCGAGGGAGGCTTTCTTT
>.|TRBV13|.|TRBJ2-1
CASSLGGKVVNEQFF
TGTGCCAGCAGCTTAGGGGGTAAAGTGGTGAATGAGCAGTTCTTC
>.|TRBV15|.|TRBJ1-2
CATSRGAGPGYGYTF
TGTGCCACCAGCAGAGGAGCAGGGCCGGGCTATGGCTACACCTTC
>.|TRBV15|.|TRBJ2-2
CATSRGPETGVRGSGELFF
TGTGCCACCAGCAGAGGACCTGAAACAGGGGTACGGGGGTCCGGGGAGCTGTTTTTT
>TRBD1|TRBV6-6|.|TRBJ1-1
CASSYPDRGVTEAFF
TGTGCCAGCAGTTACCCTGACAGGGGCGTAACTGAAGCTTTCTTT
>.|TRBV6-1|once|TRBJ2-2
CASTPSRVNTGELFF
TGTGCCAGCACCCCCTCCAGGGTGAACACCGGGGAGCTGTTTTTT
>.|TRBV4-1|few|TRBJ1-4
CASSQGPINEKLFF
TGCGCCAGCAGCCAAGGGCCGATAAATGAAAAACTGTTTTTT
>TRBD2|TRBV4-3|.|TRBJ2-3
CASSQEVSGSDTQYF
TGCGCCAGCAGCCAAGAAGTTAGCGGGAGTGATACGCAGTATTTT
>.|TRBV10-3|.|TRBJ2-2
CATRRGENTGELFF
TGTGCCACCCGTAGGGGCGAGAACACCGGGGAGCTGTTTTTT
>.|TRBV28|once|TRBJ2-7
CASRGGGTGVYEQYF
TGTGCCAGCAGGGGGGGAGGTACAGGGGTCTACGAGCAGTACTTC
>TRBD2|TRBV19|.|TRBJ2-3
CASRGTSGFTDTQYF
TGTGCCAGTAGAGGGACTAGCGGCTTCACAGATACGCAGTATTTT
>.|TRBV27|.|TRBJ1-1
CASSLRSNTEAFF
TGTGCCAGCAGTTTACGGTCGAACACTGAAGCTTTCTTT
>.|TRBV7-2|.|TRBJ2-7
CASSLVAGGEQYF
TGTGCCAGCAGCTTAGTCGCGGGCGGCGAGCAGTACTTC
>TRBD1|TRBV5-1|.|TRBJ2-7
CASSFWTGGIEQYF
TGCGCCAGCAGCTTTTGGACAGGGGGCATCGAGCAGTACTTC
>.|TRBV7-2|few|TRBJ1-6
CASSSGLVYNSPLHF
TGTGCCAGCAGCTCGGGACTCGTGTACAATTCACCCCTCCACTTT
>.|TRBV5-1|.|TRBJ1-1
CASSLGGVGTEAFF
TGCGCCAGCAGCTTGGGGGGTGTCGGCACTGAAGCTTTCTTT
>TRBD1|TRBV12-5|once|TRBJ1-2
CASGPGQGLSNYGYTF
TGTGCTAGTGGACCGGGACAGGGGCTTTCTAACTATGGCTACACCTTC
>TRBD1|TRBV28|.|TRBJ2-3
CASRTTGPDTQYF
TGTGCCAGCAGAACGACAGGGCCAGATACGCAGTATTTT
>.|TRBV7-2|.|TRBJ1-3
CASSLVLGSGNTIYF
TGTGCCAGCAGCTTAGTGCTAGGCTCTGGAAACACCATATATTTT
>.|TRBV6-1|.|TRBJ2-7
CASSYTGVYEQYF
TGTGCCAGCAGTTATACGGGAGTATACGAGCAGTACTTC
>TRBD1|TRBV7-9|.|TRBJ2-1
CASSQSSQGAPRDNEQFF
TGTGCCAGCAGCCAAAGCTCTCAGGGGGCCCCGAGGGACAATGAGCAGTTCTTC
>TRBD2|TRBV19|.|TRBJ2-7
CASSTLGAGGSYEQYF
TGTGCCAGTAGTACCCTCGGAGCGGGAGGGTCCTACGAGCAGTACTTC
>.|TRBV6-1|.|TRBJ2-5
CASSIGGTKETQYF
TGTGCCAGCAGCATCGGGGGAACAAAAGAGACCCAGTACTTC
>.|TRBV6-5|.|TRBJ2-7
CASSYRGSAYEQYF
TGTGCCAGCAGTTACCGGGGGTCGGCCTACGAGCAGTACTTC
>.|TRBV11-2|.|TRBJ2-5
CASSPRETQYF
TGTGCCAGCAGCCCTCGGGAGACCCAGTACTTC
>.|TRBV7-2|.|TRBJ2-4
CASSGSKAKNIQYF
TGTGCCAGCAGCGGGTCCAAAGCCAAAAACATTCAGTACTTC
>.|TRBV7-9|.|TRBJ2-3
CASSPVSTDTQYF
TGTGCCAGCAGCCCCGTCAGCACAGATACGCAGTATTTT
>.|TRBV7-2|.|TRBJ2-1
CASSIDYNEQFF
TGTGCCAGCAGCATCGACTACAATGAGCAGTTCTTC
>.|TRBV30|.|TRBJ2-2
CAWSGGENTGELFF
TGTGCCTGGAGTGGGGGGGAGAACACCGGGGAGCTGTTTTTT
>.|TRBV4-3|.|TRBJ2-1
CASSQGERGNEQFF
TGCGCCAGCAGCCAAGGGGAAAGAGGTAATGAGCAGTTCTTC
>.|TRBV9|.|TRBJ1-2
CASSPSTGSLSNYGYTF
TGTGCCAGCAGCCCAAGCACAGGGAGCCTCTCTAACTATGGCTACACCTTC
>.|TRBV19|.|TRBJ2-7
CASSSRLTPYEQYF
TGTGCCAGTAGTTCTCGACTGACGCCCTACGAGCAGTACTTC
>TRBD2|TRBV5-4|.|TRBJ2-1
CASSFPSGRSYNEQFF
TGTGCCAGCAGCTTTCCTAGCGGACGTTCCTACAATGAGCAGTTCTTC
>.|TRBV27|.|TRBJ1-6
CASSFMSSYNSPLHF
TGTGCCAGCAGTTTTATGAGCTCCTATAATTCACCCCTCCACTTT
>.|TRBV5-4|.|TRBJ2-5
CASSLVGVRETQYF
TGTGCCAGCAGCTTGGTAGGGGTAAGAGAGACCCAGTACTTC
>.|TRBV6-1|.|TRBJ2-4
CASRGGWGAKNIQYF
TGTGCCAGCAGGGGTGGGTGGGGCGCCAAAAACATTCAGTACTTC
>TRBD1|TRBV14|.|TRBJ1-2
CASSPQGGGIYGYTF
TGTGCCAGCAGCCCACAGGGGGGAGGAATCTATGGCTACACCTTC